This T cell receptor beta chain was captured in a study of regulatory dendritic cells for organ transplantation. Notes on the study in general: Regulatory dendritic cells appeared to expand memory CD8+ clones less than mature ones.

The method was immunoSEQ multiplex PCR; TCRdb's version includes in-frame clones alone and lacks a portion of them. Here the sample spans approximately 19,000 clones, 60% to 80% being singletons. This clone was seen only a few times. Its antigen is unidentified. The receptor comes from a human donor in good health. Sequencing input: memory CD4+ T cells from blood. Subset given: CD45RO+ memory T cells.

The CDR3 DNA reads as TGTGCCAGCAGCGCCCTTATGGGGGACTGGAGCAATCAGCCCCAGCATTTT. Amino acids: CASSALMGDWSNQPQHF. The chain carries TRBV2 and TRBJ1-5, with D maybe TRBD1 (5 bases). Germline V gives CDR1 SNHLY, CDR2 FYNNEI. The CDR3 length is 17 residues. V dropped 6 bases and J dropped 1 base, with 19 bases sitting between them.